Below are 24 T cell receptor beta chains sequenced from a single sample in a study of cytomegalovirus exposure and HLA in healthy donors. The PCR made use of 60 Vbeta and 13 Jbeta primers. TCRdb's table, derived via immunoSEQ multiplex PCR, lists solely in-frame clones and lacks some. The sample lists under 150,000 clones; around three quarters were seen once. Sequencing was performed on PBMCs. The receptors were sampled from a man aged 35 to 55 in good health and CMV-seropositive.

V usage is TRBV7-9 and J usage is TRBJ2-5, with 7 positions matching TRBD1. Germline V gene lookup returns CDR1 SEHNR and CDR2 FQNEAQ (reference sequence). The CDR3 has 15 residues. J was trimmed by 2 bases and V by 7 bases; bases with no gene match: 10. CDR3 sequence reads: CASTTRGQFQETQYF. CDR3 sequence (DNA): TGTGCCAGCACCACGAGGGGACAGTTTCAAGAGACCCAGTACTTC.

The sample holds a few counts of this clone. The chain uses TRBV6-5 and TRBJ1-2, with TRBD1 identical over 9 bases. Germline-derived CDR1 and CDR2 are MNHEY and SVGAGI. The CDR3 covers 15 residues. V lost 2 bases to trimming and J lost 4 bases; unmatched junction nucleotides: 5. For the CDR3, the DNA is TGTGCCAGCAGTTACGTCGGGACAGGGTTCTATGGCTACACCTTC. Protein: CASSYVGTGFYGYTF.

The chain couples TRBV19 to TRBJ2-1; the match to TRBD2 covers 12 bases. There are 18 residues in the CDR3. J was trimmed by 0 bases and V by 3 bases; bases with no gene match: 6. CDR1 and CDR2 (germline): LNHDA, SQIVND (reference sequence). CDR3 in DNA: TGTGCCAGTAGTATGGTTGGACTAGCGGGAAGCTCCTACAATGAGCAGTTCTTC. Protein product: CASSMVGLAGSSYNEQFF.

This chain's CDR3 is CASSLLESVGETQYF. DNA of the CDR3: TGTGCCAGCAGTCTACTAGAGTCGGTCGGAGAGACCCAGTACTTC. The chain carries TRBV2 and TRBJ2-5, with a tentative D call TRBD2 (5 bases). The V gene lost 5 bases and the J gene lost 4 bases, with 17 bases spanning the gap. CDR1 and CDR2 (germline): SNHLY, FYNNEI. CDR3 size: 15 residues.

This clone was counted a few times. The genes are TRBV6-1 and TRBJ2-2; 8 nucleotides align to TRBD2. The CDR3 is 16 residues long. CDR1 and CDR2 (germline): MNHNS, SASEGT. With V trimmed by 1 base and J by 3 bases, 4 bases remained unmatched. This chain's CDR3 is CASSEVRGGDTGELFF. CDR3 coding DNA: TGTGCCAGCAGTGAAGTTCGGGGGGGGGACACCGGGGAGCTGTTTTTT.

The rearrangement links TRBV11-3 to TRBJ2-5, with a weak D call TRBD1 (6 bases). The germline V gene encodes CDR1 SGHNT and CDR2 YENEEA. The CDR3 is 14 amino acids. The V end lost 5 bases, the J end lost 1 base, and 11 bases lay between the germline ends. The CDR3 DNA reads as TGTGCCAGCAGCCACCGGGACACCCAAGAGACCCAGTACTTC. Translating gives CASSHRDTQETQYF. The variable domain in full, with the rest retrieved from reference TRBV11-3 and TRBJ2-5, is EAGVVQSPRYKIIEKKQPVAFWCNPISGHNTLYWYLQNLGQGPELLIRYENEEAVDDSQLPKDRFSAERLKGVDSTLKIQPAELGDSAVYLCASSHRDTQETQYFGPGTRLLVL.

The chain employs TRBV28 and TRBJ1-2; 8 positions match TRBD1. There are 15 residues in the CDR3. V shed 4 bases and J 7 bases; nucleotides not matched to a gene: 11. Germline V gene lookup returns CDR1 MDHEN and CDR2 SYDVKM. The CDR3 is CASSSSPGQGRGYTF. The CDR3 DNA follows: TGTGCCAGCAGTTCTAGCCCTGGACAGGGCCGTGGCTACACCTTC.

The chain joins TRBV5-1 to TRBJ2-3; 7 bases match TRBD2. The CDR3 runs 18 residues. V lost 2 bases to trimming and J lost 1 base; unmatched junction nucleotides: 13. Germline lookup yields CDR1 SGHRS and CDR2 YFSETQ. The CDR3 nucleotides read TGCGCCAGCAGCTTCCTCTACCCCGCGGGAGTAGGCACAGATACGCAGTATTTT. Encoded protein: CASSFLYPAGVGTDTQYF.

The genes are TRBV6-1 and TRBJ2-7; 9 nucleotides match TRBD1. J was trimmed by 0 bases and V by 6 bases; bases with no gene match: 6. CDR1 is MNHNS, CDR2 SASEGT, per germline. The CDR3 covers 15 residues. CDR3 amino acids: CASSPRDRASYEQYF. In DNA form, the CDR3 reads TGTGCCAGCAGCCCCCGGGACAGGGCCTCCTACGAGCAGTACTTC.

This clone was recorded a few times. V is TRBV5-6 and J is TRBJ2-5; D is unclear. The J call may be mistaken, given a closer DNA end match to TRBJ2-7. The CDR3 totals 14 residues. The V gene's germline CDR1 is SGHDT and CDR2 YYEEEE. The CDR3 spells CASSLAYMSYEQYF. The DNA of the CDR3 is TGTGCCAGCAGCTTGGCTTATATGTCCTACGAGCAGTACTTC.

V gene TRBV6-6 combines with J gene TRBJ2-7; the match to TRBD2 covers 9 bases. The ends lost 5 bases at V and 0 bases at J; junction bases unmatched: 2. The CDR3 length is 14 residues. CDR1 is MNHNY, CDR2 SVGAGI, per germline (reference sequence). DNA of the CDR3: TGTGCCAGCAGTCTAGCGGGAAGCTCCTACGAGCAGTACTTC. Translation gives CASSLAGSSYEQYF.

The genes are TRBV7-2 and TRBJ2-3, with TRBD2 matching 8 bases. Germline values: CDR1 SGHTA, CDR2 FQGNSA. The V segment lost 5 bases and the J segment 5 bases; nucleotides outside the gene matches: 12. This CDR3 comprises 16 residues. CDR3 sequence (DNA): TGTGCCAGCAGCCGTACCAGCGGGAGTTTGGGAGATACGCAGTATTTT. It translates to CASSRTSGSLGDTQYF. Together with reference TRBV7-2 and TRBJ2-3, the CDR3 gives the full variable domain: GAGVSQSPSNKVTEKGKDVELRCDPISGHTALYWYRQSLGQGLEFLIYFQGNSAPDKSGLPSDRFSAERTGGSVSTLTIQRTQQEDSAVYLCASSRTSGSLGDTQYFGPGTRLTVL.

This chain joins TRBV27 and TRBJ1-1, with TRBD1 matching 7 bases. The CDR3 length is 15 residues. Trimming took 5 bases from V and 1 from J; bases not matched to a gene: 7. The germline V gene has CDR1 MNHEY and CDR2 SMNVEV (reference sequence). The CDR3: CASSSLGTENTEAFF. The CDR3 coding sequence is TGTGCCAGCAGTAGCCTCGGGACAGAGAACACTGAAGCTTTCTTT.

About this clone itself: Different DNA sequences within this sample yield the same CDR3. The chain recombines TRBV6-1 with TRBJ2-7, with 11 bases matching TRBD1. Germline CDR1 and CDR2: MNHNS and SASEGT. The CDR3 contains 15 residues. The trim removed 5 bases at V and 3 bases at J, leaving 6 bases unmatched. CDR3 region: CASSNPGQGVYEQYF. CDR3 in DNA: TGTGCCAGCAGTAATCCGGGACAGGGGGTCTACGAGCAGTACTTC.

The chain carries TRBV29-1 and TRBJ2-1, with 8 nucleotides matching TRBD2. Trimming took 5 bases from V and 5 from J; bases not matched to a gene: 8. The germline CDR1 and CDR2 sequences are SQVTM and ANQGSEA. The CDR3 contains 14 residues. Here the CDR3 reads CSVPALAGHNEQFF. CDR3 DNA: TGCAGCGTTCCCGCTCTAGCGGGCCACAATGAGCAGTTCTTC.

The genes are TRBV4-3 and TRBJ2-3; D is possibly TRBD2 (5 bases). The CDR3 loop spans 15 amino acids. V dropped 4 bases and J dropped 2 bases, with 13 bases sitting between them. Per the germline V gene, CDR1 is LGHNA and CDR2 is YSLEER. The CDR3 reads CASSLRRELTDTQYF. CDR3 bases: TGCGCCAGCAGCCTAAGACGGGAACTCACAGATACGCAGTATTTT.

This clone has only a few counts. V and J are TRBV9 and TRBJ1-1; D is perhaps TRBD1 (6 bases). V shed 4 bases and J shed 4 bases, with 20 bases lying between them. From germline, CDR1 is SGDLS and CDR2 YYNGEE. CDR3 length: 16 amino acids. CDR3 protein: CASSPSYRVGGTEAFF. The DNA of the CDR3 is TGTGCCAGCAGCCCCTCTTACAGGGTTGGGGGCACTGAAGCTTTCTTT. Based on the CDR3 plus reference TRBV9 and TRBJ1-1, the full variable domain is DSGVTQTPKHLITATGQRVTLRCSPRSGDLSVYWYQQSLDQGLQFLIQYYNGEERAKGNILERFSAQQFPDLHSELNLSSLELGDSALYFCASSPSYRVGGTEAFFGQGTRLTVV.

V and J are TRBV9 and TRBJ1-1; maybe TRBD1 (6 bases). Trimming removed 0 bases at V and 6 bases at J, with 12 bases between. The CDR3 contains 14 residues. Germline loops: CDR1 SGDLS, CDR2 YYNGEE. CDR3 loop: CASSVEAGVAEAFF. The CDR3 DNA reads as TGTGCCAGCAGCGTAGAGGCAGGGGTAGCTGAAGCTTTCTTT. Combining the CDR3 with reference TRBV9 and TRBJ1-1 gives the whole variable domain DSGVTQTPKHLITATGQRVTLRCSPRSGDLSVYWYQQSLDQGLQFLIQYYNGEERAKGNILERFSAQQFPDLHSELNLSSLELGDSALYFCASSVEAGVAEAFFGQGTRLTVV.

This clone came up a few times. This rearrangement joins TRBV19 to TRBJ1-2; 10 positions agree with TRBD1. The CDR3 sequence is 15 residues long. In germline, CDR1 is LNHDA, CDR2 SQIVND (reference sequence). V lost 4 bases and J lost 7; bases outside the gene matches: 9. CDR3 sequence reads: CASSNTGTGEVGYTF. The DNA for the CDR3 is TGTGCCAGTAGTAACACCGGGACAGGGGAGGTTGGCTACACCTTC.

This clone occurred a few times. This chain joins TRBV27 and TRBJ2-7; 7 nucleotides line up with TRBD1. The CDR3 has 13 amino acids. V dropped 2 bases and J dropped 3; count of bases not matched to a gene: 1. Germline lookup yields CDR1 MNHEY and CDR2 SMNVEV (reference sequence). The CDR3 spells CASSLTGVYEQYF. The CDR3 DNA reads TGTGCCAGCAGTTTAACAGGGGTCTACGAGCAGTACTTC.

Comment on this clone: Other DNA variants within this sample encode the same CDR3. This sequence joins TRBV11-2 and TRBJ2-7, with TRBD2 matching 11 bases. Trimming removed 4 bases from V and 0 bases from J; junction bases left unmatched: 2. This CDR3 has 15 residues. CDR1 is SGHAT and CDR2 is FQNNGV in the germline V gene. CDR3 region: CASSSTSGSSYEQYF. In DNA, the CDR3 is TGTGCCAGCAGCTCCACTAGCGGGAGCTCCTACGAGCAGTACTTC. The complete variable domain, with remaining parts taken from reference TRBV11-2 and TRBJ2-7, reads EAGVAQSPRYKIIEKRQSVAFWCNPISGHATLYWYQQILGQGPKLLIQFQNNGVVDDSQLPKDRFSAERLKGVDSTLKIQPAKLEDSAVYLCASSSTSGSSYEQYFGPGTRLTVT.

The sample holds one count of this clone. The V and J genes are TRBV27 and TRBJ2-7; D perhaps matches TRBD2 (6 bases). Germline V gene sequence: CDR1 MNHEY, CDR2 SMNVEV (reference sequence). The ends were cut back, 1 base at V and 0 bases at J, with 13 bases in the middle. The CDR3 contains 16 residues. The CDR3 DNA follows: TGTGCCAGCAGTTTATTCGGTGGGGGGAGCTCCTACGAGCAGTACTTC. It specifies CASSLFGGGSSYEQYF.

The chain links TRBV6-6 to TRBJ1-1; D perhaps matches TRBD1 (6 bases). V gave up 4 bases and J gave up 1 base, with 16 bases separating them. The length of the CDR3 is 16 residues. Germline CDR1 reads MNHNY; CDR2 reads SVGAGI (reference sequence). In DNA, the CDR3 is TGTGCCAGCAGTTCGTCTAAGGGACACCGGAACACTGAAGCTTTCTTT. Protein sequence: CASSSSKGHRNTEAFF.

The rearrangement uses TRBV30 and TRBJ1-6; D is uncertain. This CDR3 comprises 15 residues. The V and J ends lost 0 bases and 4 bases respectively, with 10 bases between them. The germline CDR1 and CDR2 sequences are GTSNPN and SVGIG (reference sequence). As DNA, the CDR3 is TGTGCCTGGAGTGTATGGGCAGAGTATAATTCACCCCTCCACTTT. Protein: CAWSVWAEYNSPLHF.